In this sample, the clone carrying this TCR beta chain turned up many times. Its antigen is currently unknown. These data come from a study of T-cell reconstitution after alpha-beta-depleted transplantation in children. General study points: Diversity of TCRbeta at day 60 was high in some patients, arising from surviving recipient T cells and thymic progenitors. At around two months after transplant, the alpha-beta T cells were reportedly derived from several hundred expanded clones that came from non-depleted graft cells.

The CDR3 is 12 residues long. The germline gives CDR1 SQVTM, CDR2 ANQGSEA. V was pared by 4 bases and J by 4 bases, with 7 bases between. It was with unique molecular identifiers that the TCRbeta library was prepared. In TCRdb, the PCR reads were re-called with MiXCR into one record per CDR3 protein. Of roughly 100,000 distinct CDR3 sequences listed, 6% are singletons. The rearrangement links TRBV29-1 to TRBJ2-2, with D uncertain. The origin of this receptor is a female patient aged 2-10 years who had a stem cell transplant for Fanconi anemia, so the T cells may come from the graft donor. Sample: PBMCs, mostly from graft donor cells, taken 60 days after TCRalphabeta/CD19-depleted stem cell transplant. The CDR3 protein is CSVVTSTGELFF. The CDR3 coding sequence is TGCAGCGTTGTAACCTCCACCGGGGAGCTGTTTTTT.